This TCR beta chain was obtained from a study of T cells expressing NK-cell markers. TCRdb reanalyzed the 5' RACE reads, giving one entry per CDR3 protein sequence and no DNA. In all, the sample yields more than 120,000 distinct CDR3 sequences. CDR3 length equals 14 residues. Material for sequencing was blood T cells: a sorted CD56 or NKG2C T cell subset, CD4+ or CD8+ T cells, or bulk PBMC T cells (not recorded which). J is TRBJ1-5 and V is TRBV12-3 or TRBV12-4. The receptor's source is a man between 18 and 35 years old in good health. CDR3 residues: CASSFMEALSPQHF.